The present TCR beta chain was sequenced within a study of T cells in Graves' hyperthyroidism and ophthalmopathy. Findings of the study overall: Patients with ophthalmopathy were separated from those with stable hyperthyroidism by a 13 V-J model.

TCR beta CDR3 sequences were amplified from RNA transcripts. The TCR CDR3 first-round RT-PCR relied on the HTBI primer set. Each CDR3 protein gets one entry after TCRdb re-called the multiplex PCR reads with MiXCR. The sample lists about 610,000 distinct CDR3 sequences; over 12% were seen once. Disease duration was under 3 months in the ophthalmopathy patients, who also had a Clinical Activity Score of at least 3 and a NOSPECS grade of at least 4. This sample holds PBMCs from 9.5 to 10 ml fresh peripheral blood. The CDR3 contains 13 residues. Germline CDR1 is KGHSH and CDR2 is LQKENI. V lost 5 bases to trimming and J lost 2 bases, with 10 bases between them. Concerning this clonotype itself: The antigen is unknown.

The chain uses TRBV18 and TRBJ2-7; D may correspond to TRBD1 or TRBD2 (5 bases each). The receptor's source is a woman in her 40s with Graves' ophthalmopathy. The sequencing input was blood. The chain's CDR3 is CASSAGTTYEQYF. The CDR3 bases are TGTGCCAGCTCAGCCGGGACCACCTACGAGCAGTACTTC.